This T cell receptor (beta chain) derives from a study of blood T cell repertoires in COVID-19. CDR3 size: 11 residues. The V gene lost 2 bases and the J gene lost 6 bases, with 7 bases spanning the gap. Looked up from germline, CDR1 is DFQATT and CDR2 is SNEGSKA (reference sequence). The repertoire was sequenced with immunoSEQ multiplex PCR; TCRdb's copy has only in-frame clones and lacks some. The profile shows some 430,000 clones, roughly 88% of them singletons. This chain joins TRBV20-1 and TRBJ1-2, with D uncertain. This receptor was identified in a man between 18 and 35 years old who had recovered from COVID-19. The source material was PBMCs or T cells enriched from blood (not recorded which). The CDR3 loop reads CSARPADGYTF. For the CDR3, the DNA is TGCAGTGCTAGACCTGCAGATGGCTACACCTTC.